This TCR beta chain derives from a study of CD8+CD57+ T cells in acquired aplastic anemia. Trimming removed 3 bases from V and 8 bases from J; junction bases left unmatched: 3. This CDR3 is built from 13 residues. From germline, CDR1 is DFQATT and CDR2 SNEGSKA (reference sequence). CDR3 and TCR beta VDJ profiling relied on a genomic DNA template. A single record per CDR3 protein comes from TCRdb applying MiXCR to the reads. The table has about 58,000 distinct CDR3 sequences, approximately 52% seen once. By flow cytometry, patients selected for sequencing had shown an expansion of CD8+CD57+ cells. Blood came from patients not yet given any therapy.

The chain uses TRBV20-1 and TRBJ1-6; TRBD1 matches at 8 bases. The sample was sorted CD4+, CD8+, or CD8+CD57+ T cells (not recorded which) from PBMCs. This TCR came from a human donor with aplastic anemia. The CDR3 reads CSARMDRDSPLHF. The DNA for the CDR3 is TGCAGTGCTAGGATGGACAGGGATTCACCCCTCCACTTT.